Described below is a single T cell receptor beta chain sequence and its context. This specimen comes from a study of blood T cell repertoires in COVID-19. For the study at large: Donors in the United States, Italy and Spain gave samples during acute or convalescent COVID-19. T cells, B-cell-depleted T cells, or PBMCs supplied cDNA or gDNA.

The CDR3 is 14 amino acids. Germline V gene data show CDR1 as KGHDR and CDR2 as SFDVKD. V was pared by 7 bases and J by 4 bases, with 7 bases of the junction left unmatched. Study processing details: Reference gene primers were amplified, and this amplification served to estimate nucleated cell counts. Clones were read by immunoSEQ multiplex PCR, and TCRdb kept only the in-frame ones, dropping some. V and J calls and clone size are as listed in that table; D and trimming were resolved from the DNA. Seen here are fewer than 95,000 clones, 87% observed once, and the top ten hold roughly 15%. This receptor was obtained from a male donor with acute or convalescent COVID-19. The rearrangement links TRBV24-1 to TRBJ2-5, with TRBD1 matching 8 bases. The sample comprised peripheral blood. The CDR3 bases are TGTGCCACCAGCCGGACAGGGCTTGCAGAGACCCAGTACTTC. Its translation: CATSRTGLAETQYF.